What follows are 12 T cell receptor beta chains derived from one specimen sequenced in a study of preoperative IRX-2 immunotherapy in early breast cancer. Assay used: immunoSEQ multiplex PCR; TCRdb lists only in-frame clones, some missing. The data contain some 2,000 clones, 67% of them seen just once; the ten biggest clones take up about 9.4%. The treatment is: preoperative locoregional IRX-2 cytokine immunotherapy. The sequenced sample was tumor tissue, obtained before IRX-2 immunotherapy. These receptors originate from a human donor with breast cancer.

The CDR3 sequence is CASSPGTSGGNEQFF. CDR3 sequence (DNA): TGTGCCAGCAGCCCCGGGACTAGCGGGGGGAATGAGCAGTTCTTC. The genes are TRBV11-3 and TRBJ2-1, with TRBD2 identical over 15 bases. V dropped 5 bases and J dropped 7; count of bases not matched to a gene: 3. CDR3 size: 15 residues. Germline V gene sequence: CDR1 SGHNT, CDR2 YENEEA.

This chain joins TRBV19 and TRBJ1-3; 7 bases match TRBD1. The V segment lost 3 bases and the J segment 0 bases; nucleotides outside the gene matches: 14. The CDR3 is made up of 19 amino acids. Germline-derived CDR1 and CDR2 are LNHDA and SQIVND (reference sequence). The CDR3 sequence: CASSISQGTNDYSGNTIYF. The CDR3 nucleotides are TGTGCCAGTAGTATCTCACAGGGGACGAATGATTACTCTGGAAACACCATATATTTT.

This rearrangement joins TRBV5-1 to TRBJ1-1; 7 nucleotides match TRBD1. This CDR3 has 15 residues. Per the germline V gene, CDR1 is SGHRS and CDR2 is YFSETQ. Trimming cost V 1 base and J 4 bases; bases outside gene matches: 7. The CDR3 DNA is TGCGCCAGCAGCTTGTCGGACAGGCGGGGCACTGAAGCTTTCTTT. Protein: CASSLSDRRGTEAFF.

The rearrangement links TRBV6-8 to TRBJ2-5; TRBD1 agrees at 9 bases. The trim removed 8 bases at V and 5 bases at J, leaving 12 bases unmatched. The CDR3 runs to 15 residues. Germline loops: CDR1 MNHGY, CDR2 SAAAGT. This chain's CDR3 is CASATGQGILETQYF. The CDR3, as DNA: TGTGCCAGCGCGACAGGACAGGGGATTTTGGAGACCCAGTACTTC.

This chain uses TRBV6-8 with TRBJ1-2; D is undetermined. The CDR3 has 14 residues. V dropped 2 bases and J dropped 4 bases, with 11 bases sitting between them. Germline V gene data show CDR1 as MNHGY and CDR2 as SAAAGT. The chain's CDR3 is CASSYLAGSYGYTF. Written as DNA, the CDR3 is TGTGCCAGCAGTTACCTCGCCGGGAGCTATGGCTACACCTTC.

The chain joins TRBV28 to TRBJ1-5, with a weak D call TRBD1 (5 bases). The CDR3 contains 15 residues. V lost 6 bases and J lost 5, with 17 bases in between. Per germline, CDR1 MDHEN and CDR2 SYDVKM. The CDR3 sequence is CASRLGTLRDQPQHF. In DNA form, the CDR3 reads TGTGCCAGCAGACTCGGGACTCTAAGGGATCAGCCCCAGCATTTT.

The J gene is TRBJ1-2, the V gene TRBV11-3, with D maybe TRBD1 (5 bases). The V and J ends lost 5 bases and 4 bases respectively, with 14 bases between them. The germline V gene has CDR1 SGHNT and CDR2 YENEEA. This CDR3 is built from 14 residues. The CDR3 here is CASSTRGRAYGYTF. The CDR3 DNA sequence: TGTGCCAGCAGCACAAGAGGCAGGGCCTATGGCTACACCTTC.

This chain joins TRBV6-8 and TRBJ1-5, with 7 positions matching TRBD1. Unmatched junction bases numbered 13, after V lost 6 bases and J lost 5 bases. The CDR3 contains 16 residues. Germline CDR1 reads MNHGY; CDR2 reads SAAAGT. As DNA, the CDR3 is TGTGCCAGCAGCCCCGGACAGGCTGTGGGACATCAGCCCCAGCATTTT. Residues: CASSPGQAVGHQPQHF.

The chain carries TRBV18 and TRBJ2-1, with 8 positions matching TRBD1. This CDR3 spans 19 amino acids. Trimming cost V 0 bases and J 10 bases; bases outside gene matches: 20. Germline CDR1 is KGHSH and CDR2 is LQKENI. CDR3 amino acids: CASSPPRTRGQVSGGEQFF. The CDR3 region has the DNA TGTGCCAGCTCACCACCACGAACCCGGGGACAGGTCTCAGGGGGGGAGCAGTTCTTC.

This clone is large. DNA of the CDR3: TGTGCCAGCAGTTACTATCAGACAGGGTTCCAATACGAGCAGTACTTC. Amino acids: CASSYYQTGFQYEQYF. This chain uses TRBV6-8 with TRBJ2-7; 7 nucleotides agree with TRBD1. V gave up 1 base and J gave up 4 bases; unmatched junction bases: 10. This CDR3 comprises 16 residues. Germline lookup yields CDR1 MNHGY and CDR2 SAAAGT.

The rearrangement uses TRBV6-8 and TRBJ1-6; D possibly corresponds to TRBD1 (5 bases). The CDR3 has 16 residues. Per germline, CDR1 MNHGY and CDR2 SAAAGT. The V and J ends lost 5 bases and 5 bases respectively, with 16 bases between them. The CDR3 spells CASSDLPGRDNSPLHF. The CDR3, as DNA: TGTGCCAGCAGTGACTTACCGGGACGGGATAATTCACCCCTCCACTTT.

CDR3 amino acids: CASSLELAGGDEQYF. The CDR3 DNA sequence: TGCGCCAGCAGCTTGGAACTAGCGGGGGGCGACGAGCAGTACTTC. The chain recombines TRBV5-1 with TRBJ2-7, with 12 positions matching TRBD2. The junction had 3 bases not matched to a gene; V was cut back by 0 bases and J by 5 bases. This CDR3 region has 15 residues. The germline V gene has CDR1 SGHRS and CDR2 YFSETQ.